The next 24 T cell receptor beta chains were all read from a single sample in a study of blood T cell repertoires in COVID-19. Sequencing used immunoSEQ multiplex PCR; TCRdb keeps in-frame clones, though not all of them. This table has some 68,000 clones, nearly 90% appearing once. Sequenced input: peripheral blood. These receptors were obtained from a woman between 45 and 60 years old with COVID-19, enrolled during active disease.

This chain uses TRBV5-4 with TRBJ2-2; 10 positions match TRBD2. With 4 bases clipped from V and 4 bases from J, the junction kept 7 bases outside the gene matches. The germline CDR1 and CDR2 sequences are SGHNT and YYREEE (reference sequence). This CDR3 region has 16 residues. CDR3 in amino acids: CASSVLAGWGTGELFF. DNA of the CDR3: TGTGCCAGCAGCGTACTAGCGGGGTGGGGCACCGGGGAGCTGTTTTTT.

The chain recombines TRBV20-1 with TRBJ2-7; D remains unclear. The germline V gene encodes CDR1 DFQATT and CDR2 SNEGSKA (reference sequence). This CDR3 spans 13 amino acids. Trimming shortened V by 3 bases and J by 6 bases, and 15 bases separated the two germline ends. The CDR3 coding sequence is TGCAGTGCTAGTCGAAGCAGCCCGGGCGAGCAGTACTTC. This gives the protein CSASRSSPGEQYF.

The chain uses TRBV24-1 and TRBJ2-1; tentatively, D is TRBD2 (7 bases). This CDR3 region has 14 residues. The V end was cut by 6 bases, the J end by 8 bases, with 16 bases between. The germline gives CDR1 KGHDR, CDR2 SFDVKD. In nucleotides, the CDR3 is TGTGCCACCAGTACCTGGGGGGGGGCCGATGAGCAGTTCTTC. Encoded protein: CATSTWGGADEQFF.

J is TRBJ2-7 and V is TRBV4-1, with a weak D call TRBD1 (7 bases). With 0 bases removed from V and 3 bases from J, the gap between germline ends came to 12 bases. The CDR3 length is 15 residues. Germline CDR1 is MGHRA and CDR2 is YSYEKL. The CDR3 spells CASSQDSGGGYEQYF. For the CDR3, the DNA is TGCGCCAGCAGCCAAGACTCAGGGGGAGGCTACGAGCAGTACTTC.

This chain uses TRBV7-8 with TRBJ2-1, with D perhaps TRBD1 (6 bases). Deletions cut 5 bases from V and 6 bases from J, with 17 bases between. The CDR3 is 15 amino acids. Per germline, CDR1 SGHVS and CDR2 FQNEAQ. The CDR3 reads CASSHRGQSGNEQFF. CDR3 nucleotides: TGTGCCAGCAGCCACCGCGGACAGTCGGGCAATGAGCAGTTCTTC.

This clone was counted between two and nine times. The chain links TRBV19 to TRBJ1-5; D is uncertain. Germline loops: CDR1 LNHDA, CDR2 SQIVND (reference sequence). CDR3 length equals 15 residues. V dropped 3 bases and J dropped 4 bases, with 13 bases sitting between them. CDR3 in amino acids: CASSMVGQRNQPQHF. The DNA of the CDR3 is TGTGCCAGTAGTATGGTGGGCCAAAGGAATCAGCCCCAGCATTTT.

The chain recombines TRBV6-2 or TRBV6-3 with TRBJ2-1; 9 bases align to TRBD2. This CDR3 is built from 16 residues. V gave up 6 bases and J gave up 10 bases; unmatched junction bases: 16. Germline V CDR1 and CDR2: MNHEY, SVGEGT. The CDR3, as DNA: TGTGCCAGCAGCCCTCTTAGCGGGAGCCCCGGAGGGGAGCAGTTCTTC. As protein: CASSPLSGSPGGEQFF.

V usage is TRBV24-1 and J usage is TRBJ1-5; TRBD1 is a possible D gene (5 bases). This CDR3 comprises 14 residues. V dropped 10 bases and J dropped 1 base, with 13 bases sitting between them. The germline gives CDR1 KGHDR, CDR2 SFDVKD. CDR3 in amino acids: CATQAGGSNQPQHF. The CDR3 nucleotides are TGTGCCACACAAGCCGGGGGGAGCAATCAGCCCCAGCATTTT.

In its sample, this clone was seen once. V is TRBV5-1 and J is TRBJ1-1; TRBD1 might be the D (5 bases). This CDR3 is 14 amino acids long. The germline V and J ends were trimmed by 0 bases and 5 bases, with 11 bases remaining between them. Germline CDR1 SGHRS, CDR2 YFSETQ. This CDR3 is CASSLDTGGTEAFF. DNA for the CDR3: TGCGCCAGCAGCTTGGATACGGGGGGAACTGAAGCTTTCTTT.

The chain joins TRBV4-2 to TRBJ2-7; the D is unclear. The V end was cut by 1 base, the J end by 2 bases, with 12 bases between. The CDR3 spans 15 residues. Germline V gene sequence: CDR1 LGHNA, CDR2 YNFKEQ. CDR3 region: CASSQAGRLPYEQYF. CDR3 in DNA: TGTGCCAGCAGCCAAGCTGGTCGGTTACCCTACGAGCAGTACTTC.

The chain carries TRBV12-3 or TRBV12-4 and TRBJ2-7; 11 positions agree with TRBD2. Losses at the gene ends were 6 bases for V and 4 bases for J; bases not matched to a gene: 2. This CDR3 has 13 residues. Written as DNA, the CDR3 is TGTGCCAGCAGACTAGCGGGAGCATACGAGCAGTACTTC. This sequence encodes CASRLAGAYEQYF.

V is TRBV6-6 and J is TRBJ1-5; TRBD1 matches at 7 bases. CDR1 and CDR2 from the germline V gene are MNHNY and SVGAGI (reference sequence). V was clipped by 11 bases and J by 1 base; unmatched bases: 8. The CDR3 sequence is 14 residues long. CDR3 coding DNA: TGTGCCGGGTCCGAGGGGGCGAGCAATCAGCCCCAGCATTTT. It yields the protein CAGSEGASNQPQHF.

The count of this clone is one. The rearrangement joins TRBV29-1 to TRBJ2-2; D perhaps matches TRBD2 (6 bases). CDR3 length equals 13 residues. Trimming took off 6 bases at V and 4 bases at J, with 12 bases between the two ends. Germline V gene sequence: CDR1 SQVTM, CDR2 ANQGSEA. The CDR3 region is CSVVYGGTGELFF. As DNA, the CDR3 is TGCAGCGTCGTTTACGGGGGCACCGGGGAGCTGTTTTTT.

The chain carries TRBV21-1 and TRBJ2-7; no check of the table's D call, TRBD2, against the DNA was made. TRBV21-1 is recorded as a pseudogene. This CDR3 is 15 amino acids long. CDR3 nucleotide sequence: TGTGCCAGCAGCGCTAGACTAGCGGGGTGCTACGAGCAGTACTTC. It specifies CASSARLAGCYEQYF.

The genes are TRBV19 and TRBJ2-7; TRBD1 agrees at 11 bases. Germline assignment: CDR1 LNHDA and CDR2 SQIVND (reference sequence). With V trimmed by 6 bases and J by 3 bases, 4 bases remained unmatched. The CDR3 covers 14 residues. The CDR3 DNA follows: TGTGCCAGTAGGCGGGGACAGGGGGGCTACGAGCAGTACTTC. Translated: CASRRGQGGYEQYF. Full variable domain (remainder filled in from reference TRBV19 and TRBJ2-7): DGGITQSPKYLFRKEGQNVTLSCEQNLNHDAMYWYRQDPGQGLRLIYYSQIVNDFQKGDIAEGYSVSREKKESFPLTVTSAQKNPTAFYLCASRRGQGGYEQYFGPGTRLTVT.

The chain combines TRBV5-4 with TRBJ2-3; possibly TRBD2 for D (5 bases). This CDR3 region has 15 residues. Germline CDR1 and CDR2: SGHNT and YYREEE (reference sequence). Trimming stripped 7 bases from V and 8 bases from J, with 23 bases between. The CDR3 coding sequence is TGTGCCAGCCGATCCCAAGGAGGACCCGAAGGTACGCAGTATTTT. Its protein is CASRSQGGPEGTQYF.

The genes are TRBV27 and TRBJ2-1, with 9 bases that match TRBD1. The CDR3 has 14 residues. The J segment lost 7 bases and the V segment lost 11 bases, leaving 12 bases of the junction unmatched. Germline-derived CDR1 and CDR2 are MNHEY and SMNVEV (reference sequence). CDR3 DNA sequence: TGTGCCGCCCGACCGGGACAGGGATCGAATGAGCAGTTCTTC. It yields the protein CAARPGQGSNEQFF.

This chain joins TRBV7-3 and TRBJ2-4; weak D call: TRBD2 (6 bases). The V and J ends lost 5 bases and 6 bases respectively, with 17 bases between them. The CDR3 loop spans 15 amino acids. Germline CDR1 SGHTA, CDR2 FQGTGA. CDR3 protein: CASSPLGGRGNIQYF. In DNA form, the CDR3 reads TGTGCCAGCAGCCCCTTGGGGGGAAGGGGAAACATTCAGTACTTC. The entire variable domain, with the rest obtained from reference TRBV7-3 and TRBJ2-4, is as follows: GAGVSQTPSNKVTEKGKYVELRCDPISGHTALYWYRQSLGQGPEFLIYFQGTGAADDSGLPNDRFFAVRPEGSVSTLKIQRTERGDSAVYLCASSPLGGRGNIQYFGAGTRLSVL.

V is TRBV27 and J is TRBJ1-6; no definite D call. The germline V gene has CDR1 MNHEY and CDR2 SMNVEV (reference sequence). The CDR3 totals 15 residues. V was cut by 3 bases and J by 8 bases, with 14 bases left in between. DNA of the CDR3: TGTGCCAGCAGTTTGGTTGGTCCCCCAGATTCACCCCTCCACTTT. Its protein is CASSLVGPPDSPLHF.

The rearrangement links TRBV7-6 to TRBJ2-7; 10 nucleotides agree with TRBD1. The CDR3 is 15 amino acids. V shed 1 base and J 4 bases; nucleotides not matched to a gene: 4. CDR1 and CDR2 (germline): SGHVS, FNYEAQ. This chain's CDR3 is CASSLERDRGYEQYF. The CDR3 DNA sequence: TGTGCCAGCAGCTTAGAGAGGGACAGGGGTTACGAGCAGTACTTC.

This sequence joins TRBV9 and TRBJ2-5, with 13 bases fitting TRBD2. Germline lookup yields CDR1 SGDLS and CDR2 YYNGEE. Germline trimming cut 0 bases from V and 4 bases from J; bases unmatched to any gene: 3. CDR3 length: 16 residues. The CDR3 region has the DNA TGTGCCAGCAGCGTAGGACTAGCGGGAGGAACAGAGACCCAGTACTTC. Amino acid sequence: CASSVGLAGGTETQYF.

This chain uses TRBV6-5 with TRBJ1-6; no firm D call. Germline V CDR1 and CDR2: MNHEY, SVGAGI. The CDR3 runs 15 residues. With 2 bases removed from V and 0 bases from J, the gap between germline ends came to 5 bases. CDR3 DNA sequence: TGTGCCAGCAGTTACAGGAGCTCCTATAATTCACCCCTCCACTTT. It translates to CASSYRSSYNSPLHF.

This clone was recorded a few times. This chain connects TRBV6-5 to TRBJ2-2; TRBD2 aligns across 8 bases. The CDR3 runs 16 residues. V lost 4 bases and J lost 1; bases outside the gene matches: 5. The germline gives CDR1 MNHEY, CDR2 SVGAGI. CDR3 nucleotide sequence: TGTGCCAGCAGTTTACTAGCGGCCGGGAACACCGGGGAGCTGTTTTTT. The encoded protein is CASSLLAAGNTGELFF.

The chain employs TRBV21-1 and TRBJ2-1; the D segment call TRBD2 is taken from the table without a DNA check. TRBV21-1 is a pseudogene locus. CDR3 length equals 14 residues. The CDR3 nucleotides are TGTGCCGGGATATGGACTAGCGGGATGGACGAGCAGTTCTTC. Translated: CAGIWTSGMDEQFF.